Described below is a single T cell receptor (beta chain) sequence and its context. This entry comes from a study of shared clonotypes between healthy human individuals. In the study's own analysis: Filtering differed because ImmunoSEQ produced junction-only sequences that carried no quality scores. Repertoires were generated with immunoSEQ multiplex PCR, while TCRdb's copy carries only in-frame clones and drops some. The V and J calls and clone size were taken over from that table, and D and trimming were inferred from the DNA. The sample contains around 2,000,000 clones, approximately 94% of which appear only once. V gave up 5 bases and J gave up 6 bases, with 10 bases separating them. The CDR3 spans 11 residues. In germline, CDR1 is SQVTM, CDR2 ANQGSEA. CD45RO-negative, CCR7-positively selected cells formed the naive CD8 fraction, excluding terminally differentiated effector memory CD45RA+ cells. Those who donated, Caucasian adults without exception, all lived in Nashville, Tennessee.

The V gene is TRBV29-1, the J gene TRBJ1-2; no clear D. The sequence was obtained from a man between 18 and 29 years old in good health. Source material: naive CD8+ T cells sorted from blood. The CDR3 nucleotides are TGCAGCGTTCACGCGACCCATGGCTACACCTTC. Translating gives CSVHATHGYTF.